These 23 T cell receptor beta chains originate from one sample sequenced in a study of Graves' ophthalmopathy and Graves' hyperthyroidism. Investigators amplified TCR beta CDR3 regions from RNA transcripts. First-round RT-PCR used HTBI primers; second-round multiplex PCR followed. TCRdb recomputed calls from the multiplex PCR reads with MiXCR, one row per CDR3 protein. The data show about 400,000 distinct CDR3 sequences, 20% to 25% seen once. Sequences were obtained from peripheral blood. The receptor source for this set is a woman aged 18-29 years with stable Graves' hyperthyroidism.

This clonotype was found many times. V gene TRBV4-1 combines with J gene TRBJ2-7, with 9 nucleotides matching TRBD2. The germline V gene has CDR1 MGHRA and CDR2 YSYEKL. This CDR3 has 14 residues. V lost 3 bases to trimming and J lost 2 bases; unmatched junction nucleotides: 2. The CDR3 nucleotides read TGCGCCAGCAGCCATGGCGGGAGGGCCTACGAGCAGTACTTC. This encodes CASSHGGRAYEQYF.

This clonotype has at least ten counts. This rearrangement joins TRBV20-1 to TRBJ1-1; maybe TRBD1 (5 bases). The CDR3 extends over 15 amino acids. V was cut by 6 bases and J by 3 bases, with 20 bases left in between. The germline gives CDR1 DFQATT, CDR2 SNEGSKA (reference sequence). DNA of the CDR3: TGCAGTGCCCAAACGGCAGGGCCCCCTCACACTGAAGCTTTCTTT. The encoded protein is CSAQTAGPPHTEAFF.

This chain links TRBV11-1 with TRBJ2-2, with 13 bases aligning to TRBD2. The CDR3 is 18 residues long. The germline V gene encodes CDR1 SGHAT and CDR2 FQDESV (reference sequence). The trim removed 3 bases at V and 1 base at J, leaving 5 bases unmatched. In nucleotides, the CDR3 is TGTGCCAGCAGCTTGGGGACTAGCGGGAATAGGAACACCGGGGAGCTGTTTTTT. This sequence encodes CASSLGTSGNRNTGELFF.

In its sample, this clonotype was seen many times. The chain recombines TRBV10-3 with TRBJ2-7, with D possibly matching TRBD2 (6 bases). V lost 6 bases and J 2 bases, leaving 8 bases between the germline ends. The CDR3 covers 12 residues. Looked up from germline, CDR1 is ENHRY and CDR2 is SYGVKD. The CDR3 sequence is CAIRGGTYEQYF. CDR3 in DNA: TGTGCCATCAGGGGGGGAACCTACGAGCAGTACTTC.

To note about this clonotype: The junction does not match germline at one end; this may be a read error. The V gene is TRBV6-1, the J gene TRBJ1-1; D is ambiguous. The CDR3 has 12 residues. Germline CDR1 is MNHNS and CDR2 is SASEGT. CDR3 residues: CASREGPREAFF. CDR3 sequence (DNA): TGTGCCAGCAGAGAAGGCCCCCGTGAAGCTTTCTTT.

This clonotype was observed many times. The rearrangement uses TRBV6-5 and TRBJ2-6; D may be TRBD1 (6 bases). Germline V gene data show CDR1 as MNHEY and CDR2 as SVGAGI. Trimming took 2 bases from V and 0 from J, leaving 8 bases between them. The CDR3 consists of 16 residues. The CDR3 DNA follows: TGTGCCAGCAGTTACAGGGGGAACTCTGGGGCCAACGTCCTGACTTTC. Its protein product is CASSYRGNSGANVLTF.

This clonotype was seen many times. This chain connects TRBV7-8 to TRBJ1-1, with 10 bases that match TRBD1. With V trimmed by 6 bases and J by 5 bases, 9 bases remained unmatched. The CDR3 consists of 15 residues. Germline CDR1 is SGHVS and CDR2 is FQNEAQ. The CDR3 sequence: CASRHRQGAYTEAFF. The CDR3 region has the DNA TGTGCCAGCAGACATAGACAGGGGGCTTATACTGAAGCTTTCTTT.

The chain has TRBV7-9 and TRBJ2-5, with D possibly TRBD1 on 5 matching bases. CDR3 length: 14 amino acids. Trimming took 5 bases from V and 11 from J, leaving 21 bases between them. Germline V gene data show CDR1 as SEHNR and CDR2 as FQNEAQ (reference sequence). For the CDR3, the DNA is TGTGCCAGCAGCAAACCCGGACCTCCAGGACAACAGTACTTC. Translation: CASSKPGPPGQQYF.

This clonotype was found many times. The J gene is TRBJ2-7, the V gene TRBV19; TRBD2 aligns across 8 bases. The CDR3 loop spans 15 amino acids. Trimming took 3 bases from V and 4 from J; bases not matched to a gene: 8. The germline CDR1 and CDR2 sequences are LNHDA and SQIVND (reference sequence). CDR3 amino acids: CASSMRTSLGYEQYF. CDR3 nucleotides: TGTGCCAGTAGTATGCGGACTAGCCTTGGATACGAGCAGTACTTC.

This clonotype was seen repeatedly, ten times or more. The chain combines TRBV12-3 or TRBV12-4 with TRBJ2-7, with a possible D match to TRBD1 (6 bases). The CDR3 sequence is 14 residues long. The V and J ends lost 5 bases and 0 bases respectively, with 11 bases between them. CDR3 DNA: TGTGCCAGCAGTCAAGACAGGAACTCCTACGAGCAGTACTTC. It translates to CASSQDRNSYEQYF.

This clonotype was recorded at least ten times. V and J are TRBV10-3 and TRBJ1-3, with TRBD1 identical over 9 bases. CDR1 is ENHRY, CDR2 SYGVKD, per germline. The CDR3 totals 14 residues. The ends lost 6 bases at V and 4 bases at J; junction bases unmatched: 4. CDR3 region: CAISQGQGGNTIYF. The CDR3 nucleotides are TGTGCCATCAGCCAGGGACAGGGAGGAAACACCATATATTTT.

The rearrangement uses TRBV6-5 and TRBJ2-5, with a tentative D call TRBD2 (6 bases). This CDR3 is 17 amino acids long. V was shortened by 2 bases and J by 3 bases, with 19 bases between the two germline ends. Germline V gene sequence: CDR1 MNHEY, CDR2 SVGAGI. The CDR3: CASSYGSSVNSKETQYF. The CDR3 region has the DNA TGTGCCAGCAGTTACGGTTCTAGCGTCAACTCCAAAGAGACCCAGTACTTC.

This clonotype was recorded many times. This chain uses TRBV10-3 with TRBJ2-4; D gene uncertain. V was shortened by 5 bases and J by 0 bases, with 8 bases between the two germline ends. The CDR3 loop spans 14 amino acids. Germline V gene lookup returns CDR1 ENHRY and CDR2 SYGVKD. The DNA of the CDR3 is TGTGCCATCAGTTCCGAGATAGCCAAAAACATTCAGTACTTC. Translating gives CAISSEIAKNIQYF.

This clonotype was observed at least ten times. The chain combines TRBV6-1 with TRBJ1-2, with TRBD1 matching over 10 bases. The germline V gene encodes CDR1 MNHNS and CDR2 SASEGT. V trimming: 6 bases; J trimming: 8 bases; junction bases outside the gene matches: 9. This CDR3 contains 14 residues. The CDR3, as DNA: TGTGCCAGCAGGACAGGGGGCGTATTGGACGGCTACACCTTC. Translation gives CASRTGGVLDGYTF.

V usage is TRBV15 and J usage is TRBJ1-2, with 9 bases matching TRBD1. CDR1 is LNHNV and CDR2 is YYDKDF in the germline V gene (reference sequence). The V segment lost 2 bases and the J segment 4 bases; nucleotides outside the gene matches: 8. The CDR3 has 16 amino acids. This chain's CDR3 is CATSRLQGAQVYGYTF. CDR3 nucleotides: TGTGCCACCAGCAGATTACAGGGGGCGCAGGTCTATGGCTACACCTTC.

Of note for this clonotype: One end of the junction varies from germline; a read error may be responsible. The rearrangement links TRBV19 to TRBJ2-7, with D tentatively TRBD1 or TRBD2 (5 bases each). The CDR3 totals 18 residues. CDR1 is LNHDA and CDR2 is SQIVND in the germline V gene (reference sequence). DNA for the CDR3: TGTGCCAGGCCCCGGGACCCAGGTACCCTGTGGCTACCCTACGAGCAGCACTTC. Protein product: CARPRDPGTLWLPYEQHF.

This clonotype occurred many times. The rearrangement links TRBV5-1 to TRBJ2-7; D might be TRBD1 (6 bases). Trimming cost V 4 bases and J 4 bases, with 12 bases left between them. Germline values: CDR1 SGHRS, CDR2 YFSETQ. CDR3 size: 13 residues. The CDR3 DNA sequence: TGCGCCAGCAGCGAGCGGACAGCGTACGAGCAGTACTTC. Its protein is CASSERTAYEQYF.

This clonotype occurred many times. The rearrangement joins TRBV12-3 or TRBV12-4 to TRBJ2-5; 14 nucleotides match TRBD2. This CDR3 has 16 amino acids. Trimming removed 6 bases from V and 4 bases from J; junction bases left unmatched: 7. CDR3 nucleotide sequence: TGTGCCAGCAGCACCGGGACTAGCGGGAGCGGAGAGACCCAGTACTTC. Its protein product is CASSTGTSGSGETQYF.

This clonotype was detected only a few times. One junction end does not reproduce the germline sequence, and a read error may be involved. The chain carries TRBV6-5 and TRBJ2-1, with 8 positions matching TRBD2. The CDR3 is 15 amino acids. Germline CDR1 is MNHEY and CDR2 is SVGAGI. The CDR3 reads CASSYGAGADNEKFF. CDR3 bases: TGTGCCAGCAGTTACGGAGCGGGAGCGGACAATGAGAAGTTCTTC.

There are many counts of this clonotype. At one boundary the junction diverges from the germline segment, which might be a read error. The CDR3 reads CASSEGGNGNF. In nucleotides, the CDR3 is TGTGCCAGCAGTGAAGGAGGGAACGGGAACTTC. The chain recombines TRBV6-1 with TRBJ2-7; weak D call: TRBD2 (5 bases). The CDR3 runs to 11 residues. The germline gives CDR1 MNHNS, CDR2 SASEGT.

This clonotype was seen at least ten times. V gene TRBV12-3 or TRBV12-4 combines with J gene TRBJ2-5; D perhaps matches TRBD2 (7 bases). The CDR3 is 16 amino acids. Trimming shortened V by 3 bases and J by 2 bases, and 16 bases separated the two germline ends. The CDR3 DNA reads as TGTGCCAGCAGTTTTTTACGGAGGGGGGGGCAAGAGACCCAGTACTTC. Its translation: CASSFLRRGGQETQYF.

On this clonotype itself: This clone may be a read error of a much larger clone one base away. The genes are TRBV2 and TRBJ2-7, with TRBD2 matching 7 bases. The germline CDR1 and CDR2 sequences are SNHLY and FYNNEI. CDR3 size: 16 residues. CDR3: CTSSDANREGPYEQYF. The CDR3 DNA sequence: TGTACCAGCAGTGACGCGAATAGGGAGGGACCCTACGAGCAGTACTTC.

This clonotype was counted ten times or more. Germline and junction disagree at one end, which may indicate a read error. This chain links TRBV2 with TRBJ2-2, with D maybe TRBD2 (6 bases). CDR1 and CDR2 from the germline V gene are SNHLY and FYNNEI. The CDR3 runs 14 residues. The CDR3 region has the DNA TGTGCCAGCAGATCGGCGGGATTAACCGGGGGGCTGTTTTTT. This translates into CASRSAGLTGGLFF.